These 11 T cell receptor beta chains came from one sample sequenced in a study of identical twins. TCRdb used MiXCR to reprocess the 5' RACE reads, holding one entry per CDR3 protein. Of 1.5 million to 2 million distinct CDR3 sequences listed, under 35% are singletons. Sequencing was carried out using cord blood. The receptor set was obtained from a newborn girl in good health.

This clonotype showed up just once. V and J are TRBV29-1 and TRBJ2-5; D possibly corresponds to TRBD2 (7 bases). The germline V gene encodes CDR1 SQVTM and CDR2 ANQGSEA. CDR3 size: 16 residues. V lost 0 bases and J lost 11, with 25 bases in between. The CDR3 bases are TGCAGCGTTGAAGATCGGGTGGGGGGGGCGATCGATGAGCAGTACTTC. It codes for CSVEDRVGGAIDEQYF.

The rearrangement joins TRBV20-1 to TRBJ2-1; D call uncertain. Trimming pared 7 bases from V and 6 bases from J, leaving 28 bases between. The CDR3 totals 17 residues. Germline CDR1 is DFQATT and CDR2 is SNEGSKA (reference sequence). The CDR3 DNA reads TGCAGTGTGGTTTGGCGCGATGGCCTTTTTTGGGTCAATGAGCAGTTCTTC. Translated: CSVVWRDGLFWVNEQFF.

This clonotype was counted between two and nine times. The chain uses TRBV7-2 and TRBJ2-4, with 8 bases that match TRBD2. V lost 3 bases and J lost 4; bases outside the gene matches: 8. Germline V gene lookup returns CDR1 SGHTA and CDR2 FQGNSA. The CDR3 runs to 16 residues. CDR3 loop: CASSFVIGRGKNIQYF. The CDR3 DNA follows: TGTGCCAGCAGCTTCGTAATCGGGAGGGGGAAAAACATTCAGTACTTC.

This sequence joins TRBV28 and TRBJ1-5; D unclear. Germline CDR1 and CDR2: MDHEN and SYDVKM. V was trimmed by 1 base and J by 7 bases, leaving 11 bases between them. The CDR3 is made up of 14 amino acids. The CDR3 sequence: CASSLLSQDQPQHF. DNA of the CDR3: TGTGCCAGCAGTTTATTGAGCCAGGACCAGCCCCAGCATTTT.

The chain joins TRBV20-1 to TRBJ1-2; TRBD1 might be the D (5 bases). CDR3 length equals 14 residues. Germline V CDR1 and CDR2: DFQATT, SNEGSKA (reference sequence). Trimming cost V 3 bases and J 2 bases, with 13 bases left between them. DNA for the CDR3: TGCAGTGCTAGGTCACAGGAGGTAAACTATGGCTACACCTTC. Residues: CSARSQEVNYGYTF.

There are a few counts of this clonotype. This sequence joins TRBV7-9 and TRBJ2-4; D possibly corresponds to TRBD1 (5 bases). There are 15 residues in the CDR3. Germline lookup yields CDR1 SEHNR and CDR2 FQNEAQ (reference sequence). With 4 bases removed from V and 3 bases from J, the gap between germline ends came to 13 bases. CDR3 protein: CASSYTTVGKNIQYF. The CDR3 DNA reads TGTGCCAGCAGCTACACGACAGTGGGCAAAAACATTCAGTACTTC.

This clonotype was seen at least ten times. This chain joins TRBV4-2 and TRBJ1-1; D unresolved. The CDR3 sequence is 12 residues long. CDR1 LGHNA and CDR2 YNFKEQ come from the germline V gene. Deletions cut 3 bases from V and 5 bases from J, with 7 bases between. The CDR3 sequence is CASSHGRTEAFF. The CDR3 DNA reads TGTGCCAGCAGCCACGGGAGGACTGAAGCTTTCTTT.

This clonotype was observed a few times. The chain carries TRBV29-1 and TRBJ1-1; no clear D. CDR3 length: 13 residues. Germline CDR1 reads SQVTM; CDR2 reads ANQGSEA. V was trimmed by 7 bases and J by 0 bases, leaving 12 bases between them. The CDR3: CSARVRLNTEAFF. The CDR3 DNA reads TGCAGCGCCCGAGTCAGGCTGAACACTGAAGCTTTCTTT.

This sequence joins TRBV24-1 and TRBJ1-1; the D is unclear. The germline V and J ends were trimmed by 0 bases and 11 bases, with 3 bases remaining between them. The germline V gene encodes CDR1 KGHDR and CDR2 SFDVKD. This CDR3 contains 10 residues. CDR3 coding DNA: TGTGCCACCAGTGATTTGTGGGCTTTCTTT. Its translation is CATSDLWAFF.

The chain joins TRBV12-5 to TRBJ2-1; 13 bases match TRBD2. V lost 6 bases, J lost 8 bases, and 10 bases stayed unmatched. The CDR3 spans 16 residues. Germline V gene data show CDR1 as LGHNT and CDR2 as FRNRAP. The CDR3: CASGPGTSGKFDEQFF. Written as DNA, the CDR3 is TGTGCTAGTGGCCCCGGGACTAGCGGGAAATTCGATGAGCAGTTCTTC.

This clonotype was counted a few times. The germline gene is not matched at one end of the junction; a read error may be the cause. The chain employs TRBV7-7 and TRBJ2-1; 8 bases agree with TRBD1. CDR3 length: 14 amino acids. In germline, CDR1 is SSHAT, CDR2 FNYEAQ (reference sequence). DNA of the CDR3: TGTGCTAGCAGCTATACTGACAGGGGCAATGAGCAGTTCTTC. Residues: CASSYTDRGNEQFF.